The following is a T cell receptor (beta chain) sequence with its context. The entry originates in a study of T cell changes during pregnancy in multiple sclerosis. Sequenced by immunoSEQ multiplex PCR; TCRdb stores in-frame clones only, minus some. Among some 99,000 clones listed, about 91% were seen once. Germline loops: CDR1 SNHLY, CDR2 FYNNEI. V was shortened by 7 bases and J by 5 bases, with 14 bases between the two germline ends. The CDR3 loop spans 13 amino acids. V and J are TRBV2 and TRBJ1-2; weak D call: TRBD1 (6 bases). The specimen comprised peripheral blood, sampled after pregnancy. This clonotype was sampled from a female donor in good health, enrolled as a control in a pregnancy study. CDR3 DNA: TGTGCCAGCACGGGGGGCGCTTATTATGGCTACACCTTC. As protein: CASTGGAYYGYTF.